The source of this T cell receptor beta chain is a study of cytomegalovirus exposure and HLA in healthy donors. From germline, CDR1 is MNHEY and CDR2 SMNVEV (reference sequence). CDR3 length equals 16 residues. The V gene lost 7 bases and the J gene lost 3 bases, with 20 bases spanning the gap. The study, taken as a whole, reports: It was in a later analysis that TCR association rates were seen to vary by HLA locus, highest for DRB1 and lowest for HLA-C.

The study ran its PCR with 60 Vbeta and 13 Jbeta primers. Assay used: immunoSEQ multiplex PCR; TCRdb lists only in-frame clones, some missing. The repertoire holds 75,000 to 95,000 clones, with roughly 80% as singletons. Concerning this clone itself: Its cognate antigen is unknown.

The chain combines TRBV27 with TRBJ2-3, with D perhaps TRBD2 (7 bases). This clonotype was sampled from a human donor in good health. The source material was PBMCs. Here the CDR3 reads CASNFVGGLGTDTQYF. The DNA for the CDR3 is TGTGCCAGCAACTTCGTGGGGGGGCTAGGGACAGATACGCAGTATTTT.